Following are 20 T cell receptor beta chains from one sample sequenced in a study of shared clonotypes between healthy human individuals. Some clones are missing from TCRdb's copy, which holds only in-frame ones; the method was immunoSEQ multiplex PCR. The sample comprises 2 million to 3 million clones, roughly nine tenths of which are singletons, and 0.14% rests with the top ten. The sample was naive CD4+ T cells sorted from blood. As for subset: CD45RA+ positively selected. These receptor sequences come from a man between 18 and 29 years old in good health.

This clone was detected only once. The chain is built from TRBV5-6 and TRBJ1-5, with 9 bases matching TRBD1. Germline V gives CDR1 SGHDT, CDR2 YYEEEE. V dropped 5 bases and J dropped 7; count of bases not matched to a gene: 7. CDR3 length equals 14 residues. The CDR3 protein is CASSGTGIGQPQHF. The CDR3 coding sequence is TGTGCCAGCAGTGGGACAGGGATCGGGCAGCCCCAGCATTTT.

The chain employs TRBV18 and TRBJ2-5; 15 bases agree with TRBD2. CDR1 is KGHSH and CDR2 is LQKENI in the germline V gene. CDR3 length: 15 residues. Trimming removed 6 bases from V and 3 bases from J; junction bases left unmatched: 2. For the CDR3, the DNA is TGTGCCAGCTCGGGGACTAGCGGGAGGAAAGAGACCCAGTACTTC. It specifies CASSGTSGRKETQYF.

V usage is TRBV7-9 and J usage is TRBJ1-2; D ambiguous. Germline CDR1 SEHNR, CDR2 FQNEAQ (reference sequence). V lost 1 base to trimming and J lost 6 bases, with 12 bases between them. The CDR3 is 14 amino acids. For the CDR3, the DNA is TGTGCCAGCAGCTTAGAGGCCTTGGCAAATGGCTACACCTTC. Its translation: CASSLEALANGYTF.

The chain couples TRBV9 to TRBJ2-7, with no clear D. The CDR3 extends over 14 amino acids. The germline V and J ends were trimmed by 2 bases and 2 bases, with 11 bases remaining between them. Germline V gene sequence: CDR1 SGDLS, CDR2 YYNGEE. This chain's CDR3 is CASSVRPNTYEQYF. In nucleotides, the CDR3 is TGTGCCAGCAGCGTCCGCCCTAACACCTACGAGCAGTACTTC.

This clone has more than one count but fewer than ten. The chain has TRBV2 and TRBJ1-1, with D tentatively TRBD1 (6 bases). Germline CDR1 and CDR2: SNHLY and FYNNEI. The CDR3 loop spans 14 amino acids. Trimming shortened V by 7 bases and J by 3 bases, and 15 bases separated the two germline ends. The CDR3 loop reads CASNREGQHTEAFF. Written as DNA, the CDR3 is TGTGCCAGCAACAGGGAGGGGCAACACACTGAAGCTTTCTTT.

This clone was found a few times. In DNA, the CDR3 is TGTGCCAGCAGCGATAGGGGAGACTATGGCTACACCTTC. It translates to CASSDRGDYGYTF. J is TRBJ1-2 and V is TRBV9, with a possible D match to TRBD1 (5 bases). V lost 3 bases, J lost 3 bases, and 9 bases lay in between. CDR3 length equals 13 residues. The germline CDR1 and CDR2 sequences are SGDLS and YYNGEE.

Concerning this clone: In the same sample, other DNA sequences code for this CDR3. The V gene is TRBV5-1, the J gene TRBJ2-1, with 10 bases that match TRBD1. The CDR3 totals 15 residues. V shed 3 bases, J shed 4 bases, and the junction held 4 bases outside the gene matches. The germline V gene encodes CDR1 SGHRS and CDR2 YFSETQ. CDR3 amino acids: CASSSGQGSYNEQFF. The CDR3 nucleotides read TGCGCCAGCAGCTCGGGACAGGGGTCTTACAATGAGCAGTTCTTC.

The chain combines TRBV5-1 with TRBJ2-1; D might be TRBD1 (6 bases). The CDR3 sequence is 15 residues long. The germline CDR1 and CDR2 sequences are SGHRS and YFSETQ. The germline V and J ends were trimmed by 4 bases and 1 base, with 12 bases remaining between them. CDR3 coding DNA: TGCGCCAGCAGCCGCGTAGGGGGATCCTACAATGAGCAGTTCTTC. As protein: CASSRVGGSYNEQFF.

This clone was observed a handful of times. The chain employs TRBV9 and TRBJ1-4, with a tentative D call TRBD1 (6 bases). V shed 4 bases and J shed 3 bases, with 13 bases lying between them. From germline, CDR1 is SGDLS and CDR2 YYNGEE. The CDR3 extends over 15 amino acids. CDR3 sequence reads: CASSMTGAPNEKLFF. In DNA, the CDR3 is TGTGCCAGCAGCATGACGGGGGCCCCTAATGAAAAACTGTTTTTT.

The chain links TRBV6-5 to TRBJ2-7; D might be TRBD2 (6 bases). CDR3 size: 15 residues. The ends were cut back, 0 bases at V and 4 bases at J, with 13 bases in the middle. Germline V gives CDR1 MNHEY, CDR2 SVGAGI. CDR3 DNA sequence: TGTGCCAGCAGTTACTCGGCGGGACGAGTTTACGAGCAGTACTTC. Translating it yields CASSYSAGRVYEQYF.

Written as DNA, the CDR3 is TGTGCCAGCAGTGAAGTGGTAATGGCTGGAAACACCATATATTTT. Protein sequence: CASSEVVMAGNTIYF. The V and J genes are TRBV6-1 and TRBJ1-3; D uncertain. Germline V CDR1 and CDR2: MNHNS, SASEGT. CDR3 length: 15 amino acids. The germline V and J ends were trimmed by 1 base and 2 bases, with 9 bases remaining between them.

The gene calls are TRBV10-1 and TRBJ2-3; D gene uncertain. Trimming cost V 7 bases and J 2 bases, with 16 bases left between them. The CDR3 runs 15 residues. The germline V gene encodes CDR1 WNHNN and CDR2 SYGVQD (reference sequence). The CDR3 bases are TGCGCCAGCACCCGCGTGCGAAATTTCACAGATACGCAGTATTTT. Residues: CASTRVRNFTDTQYF.

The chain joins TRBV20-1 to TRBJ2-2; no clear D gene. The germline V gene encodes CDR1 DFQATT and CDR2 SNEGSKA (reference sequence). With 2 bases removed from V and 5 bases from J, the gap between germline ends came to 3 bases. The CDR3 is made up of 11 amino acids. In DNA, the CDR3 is TGCAGTGCTAGAAAGACCGGGGAGCTGTTTTTT. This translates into CSARKTGELFF.

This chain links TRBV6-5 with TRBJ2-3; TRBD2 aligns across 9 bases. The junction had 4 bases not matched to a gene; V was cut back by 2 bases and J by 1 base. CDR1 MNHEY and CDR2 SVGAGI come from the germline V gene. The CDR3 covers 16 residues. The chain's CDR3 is CASSYQASGGTDTQYF. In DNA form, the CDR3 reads TGTGCCAGCAGTTACCAGGCTAGCGGGGGCACAGATACGCAGTATTTT.

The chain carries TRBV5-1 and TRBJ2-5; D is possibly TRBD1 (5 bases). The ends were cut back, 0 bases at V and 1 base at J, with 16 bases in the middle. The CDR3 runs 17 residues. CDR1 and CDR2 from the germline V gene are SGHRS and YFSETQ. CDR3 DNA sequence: TGCGCCAGCAGCTTGGGGGGCGTGGGTCCCGTCCAAGAGACCCAGTACTTC. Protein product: CASSLGGVGPVQETQYF.

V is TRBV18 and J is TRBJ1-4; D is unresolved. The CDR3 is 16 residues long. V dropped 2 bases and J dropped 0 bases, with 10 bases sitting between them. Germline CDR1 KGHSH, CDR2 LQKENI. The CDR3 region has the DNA TGTGCCAGCTCACCAGGGTCGACCTCAACTAATGAAAAACTGTTTTTT. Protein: CASSPGSTSTNEKLFF.

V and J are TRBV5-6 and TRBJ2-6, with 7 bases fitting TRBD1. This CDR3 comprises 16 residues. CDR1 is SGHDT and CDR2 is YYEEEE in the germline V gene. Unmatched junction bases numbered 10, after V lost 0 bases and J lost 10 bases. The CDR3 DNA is TGTGCCAGCAGCTTGGTTGAGGGGGCCCCCTCTAACGTCCTGACTTTC. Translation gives CASSLVEGAPSNVLTF.

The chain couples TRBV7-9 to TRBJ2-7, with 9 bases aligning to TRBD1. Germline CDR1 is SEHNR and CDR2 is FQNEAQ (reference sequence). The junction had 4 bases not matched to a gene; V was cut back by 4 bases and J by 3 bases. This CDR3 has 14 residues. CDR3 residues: CASSSGQGNYEQYF. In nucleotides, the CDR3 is TGTGCCAGCAGCTCGGGACAGGGAAACTACGAGCAGTACTTC.

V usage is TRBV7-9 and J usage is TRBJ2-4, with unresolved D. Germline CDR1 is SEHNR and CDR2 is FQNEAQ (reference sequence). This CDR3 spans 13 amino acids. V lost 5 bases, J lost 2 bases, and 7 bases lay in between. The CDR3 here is CASSLEPKNIQYF. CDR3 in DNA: TGTGCCAGCAGCCTCGAGCCCAAAAACATTCAGTACTTC.

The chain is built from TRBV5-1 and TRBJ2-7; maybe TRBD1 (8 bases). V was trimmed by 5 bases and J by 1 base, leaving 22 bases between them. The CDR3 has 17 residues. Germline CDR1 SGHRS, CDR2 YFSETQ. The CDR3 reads CASSSSPTGGGSYEQYF. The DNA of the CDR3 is TGCGCCAGCAGTTCATCACCCACAGGGGGGGGATCCTACGAGCAGTACTTC.